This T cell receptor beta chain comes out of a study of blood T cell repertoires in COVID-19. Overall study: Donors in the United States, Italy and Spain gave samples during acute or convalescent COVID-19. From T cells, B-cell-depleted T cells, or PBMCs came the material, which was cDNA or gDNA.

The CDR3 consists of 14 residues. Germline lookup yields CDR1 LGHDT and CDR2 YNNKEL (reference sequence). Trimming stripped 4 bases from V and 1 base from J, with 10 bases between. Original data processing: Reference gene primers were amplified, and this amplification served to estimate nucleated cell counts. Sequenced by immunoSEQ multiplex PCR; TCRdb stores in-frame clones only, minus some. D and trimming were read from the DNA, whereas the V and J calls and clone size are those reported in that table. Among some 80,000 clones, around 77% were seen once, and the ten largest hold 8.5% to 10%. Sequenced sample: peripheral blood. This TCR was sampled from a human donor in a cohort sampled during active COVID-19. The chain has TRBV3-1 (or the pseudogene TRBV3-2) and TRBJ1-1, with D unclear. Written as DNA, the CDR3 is TGTGCCAGCAGCCGAGCTGAGGCGAACACTGAAGCTTTCTTT. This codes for CASSRAEANTEAFF.